This T cell receptor beta chain was sequenced in a study of Ad26.COV2.S vaccination and SARS-CoV-2 variants (dated by TCRdb to the early 2020s). Regarding the research as a whole: Vaccine-arm donors were drawn from COV1001, a multicentre, randomized, double-blind, placebo-controlled phase I-IIa trial of Ad26.COV2.S in healthy adults. Trial participants were randomized into five groups of five, in which low-dose or high-dose Ad26.COV2.S was given once or twice, or placebo was given on both occasions. Blinding of investigators to trial group allocation was maintained during experiments and outcome assessment. Dosing of Ad26.COV2.S was intramuscular, at either 5x10^10 or 1x10^11 viral particles, delivered as one shot or as two shots spaced 56 days apart. A total of 32 samples were included in the TCR-sequenced set, comprising around 19 Ad26.COV2.S vaccine recipients, 5 placebo recipients and 8 SARS-CoV-2 convalescent individuals. TCRbeta repertoire sequencing served as the tool for gauging how specific and how broad the SARS-CoV-2-reactive T cell receptors were following Ad26.COV2.S vaccination. What the study reported, not specific to this receptor: Vaccine and placebo recipients had similar non-spike TCR breadth, a finding consistent with the vaccine containing only spike. The authors noted that the TCR breadth and depth analyses may have underestimated total T cell responses. The study was not powered to compare responses between vaccine doses or regimens. After vaccination, substantial breadth of spike-specific CD8+ and CD4+ T cell responses was reported. Compared with placebo recipients, Ad26.COV2.S recipients showed higher spike-specific TCR breadth (P = 0.0014).

The label giving this sample's treatment or condition can be read as: approximately 18 received Ad26.COV2.S at low or high dose, single or two shots; roughly five received placebo; per-sample allocation not given. For vaccine and placebo recipients, the sequenced repertoires came from samples collected on day 63 after the first injection. Cohort 1b enrolled some 25 adults aged 18-55 years at a single site in Boston, USA, between 29 July and 7 August 2020. Ad26.COV2.S was a replication-incompetent adenovirus type 26 vector expressing a prefusion-stabilized SARS-CoV-2 spike protein from the original Wuhan strain. The immunoSEQ Assay was the method used to sequence TCRbeta CDR3 regions. After extraction, genomic DNA underwent amplification by bias-controlled multiplex PCR, followed by high-throughput sequencing. From the authors' description of their analysis: To quantify the absolute abundance of each unique TCRbeta CDR3 region, sequences were collapsed and filtered. T cell fraction was estimated by normalizing TCRbeta template counts to usable DNA, which was measured by amplifying reference genes present in all nucleated cells. Repertoire TCRs were annotated as SARS-CoV-2-specific when V gene, CDR3 amino acid sequence and J gene were exactly matched to a known reactive TCR set. The reference SARS-CoV-2 TCR set was obtained from MIRA and was filtered for enrichment in COVID-19-positive ImmuneCODE repertoires, whereby public or cross-reactive TCRs were removed. Using the MIRA antigens, annotated TCRs were further analysed by specific ORF or by position within an ORF. Depth was the summed frequency of annotated unique rearrangements, while breadth was defined as annotated unique rearrangements over total unique productive rearrangements. Two-sided Wilcoxon rank-sum tests were applied when comparing TCR breadth between groups. TCRdb re-hosts the immuneACCESS table, in-frame sequences only. Its copies lack some clones; in the studies checked, an unresolved V gene accounts for under half of them, and the cause for the rest is not known. V, J and clone size are those of that table, while D and trimming were read from the DNA. This sample comprises 300,000 to 400,000 clones, roughly 84% of them detected only once. Together, the top ten hold around 3.6% of the sample.

CDR1 and CDR2 are read off the germline V gene as SNHLY and FYNNEI. Unmatched junction bases come to 8, with V trimmed by 8 bases and J by 0 bases. There are 15 amino acids in the CDR3, from cysteine to phenylalanine inclusive. Left in the record is the CDR3 DNA by itself, 45 bases read in frame from the first base. As to this clone: Its specific antigen is unknown. Base quality data are lacking; no much larger clone is found one base away.

The sequencing here drew on peripheral blood, taken in a trial of Ad26.COV2.S vaccine versus placebo. The TCR was taken from a person between 18 and 65 years old who received the Ad26.COV2.S COVID-19 vaccine or a placebo. The receptor chain draws on TRBV2 and TRBJ2-3; TRBD2 fits 7 bases in the junction. The bases read TGTGCCAGCGTGCAAGCGGGGTTAAGCACAGATACGCAGTATTTT. This encodes CASVQAGLSTDTQYF.